The next 15 T cell receptor beta chains were all read from a single sample in a study of Ad26.COV2.S vaccination and SARS-CoV-2 variants. The assay was immunoSEQ multiplex PCR, and TCRdb's table has in-frame clones only and misses some. This sample has around 450,000 clones; around 87% occur once, and the top ten carry less than 4.5%. Treatment indicated: roughly 19 received Ad26.COV2.S at low or high dose, single or two shots; 5 received placebo; per-sample allocation not given. Samples came from day 63 after the first vaccine or placebo injection. The sample in question was peripheral blood, obtained in a trial of Ad26.COV2.S vaccine versus placebo. These receptors all come from a person aged 18-60 years who received the Ad26.COV2.S COVID-19 vaccine or a placebo.

The rearrangement joins TRBV28 to TRBJ2-7, with D possibly matching TRBD1 (5 bases). The CDR3 sequence is 14 residues long. Germline V gene sequence: CDR1 MDHEN, CDR2 SYDVKM. Trimming took 8 bases from V and 4 from J, leaving 18 bases between them. The CDR3 loop is CASGQDKYIYEQYF. In DNA form, the CDR3 reads TGTGCCAGCGGACAAGACAAGTACATTTACGAGCAGTACTTC.

The CDR3 loop is CSVGGTGGSYEQYF. The CDR3 nucleotides read TGCAGCGTTGGGGGGACAGGGGGCTCCTACGAGCAGTACTTC. The V and J genes are TRBV29-1 and TRBJ2-7; 11 nucleotides line up with TRBD1. CDR1 SQVTM and CDR2 ANQGSEA come from the germline V gene. The length of the CDR3 is 14 residues. V gave up 4 bases and J gave up 0 bases; unmatched junction bases: 2.

The chain carries TRBV12-3 or TRBV12-4 and TRBJ1-2, with D hard to call. With 0 bases removed from V and 8 bases from J, the gap between germline ends came to 7 bases. CDR3 length: 12 residues. The chain's CDR3 is CASSLAGSGYTF. The CDR3 DNA is TGTGCCAGCAGTTTAGCTGGGTCGGGCTACACCTTC.

The chain employs TRBV2 and TRBJ1-4; 9 nucleotides match TRBD1. V shed 6 bases and J 8 bases; nucleotides not matched to a gene: 7. Looked up from germline, CDR1 is SNHLY and CDR2 is FYNNEI. The CDR3 loop spans 14 amino acids. CDR3 sequence (DNA): TGTGCCAGCAGCGGGACAGGGTTAAGCGAAAAACTGTTTTTT. Residues: CASSGTGLSEKLFF.

The J gene is TRBJ2-2, the V gene TRBV2; D remains unclear. The CDR3 covers 15 residues. The V gene's germline CDR1 is SNHLY and CDR2 FYNNEI. V dropped 3 bases and J dropped 2 bases, with 10 bases sitting between them. The CDR3 loop is CASSEIVSNTGELFF. CDR3 DNA: TGTGCCAGCAGTGAGATCGTCAGTAACACCGGGGAGCTGTTTTTT.

V usage is TRBV11-2 and J usage is TRBJ2-1, with a possible D match to TRBD2 (5 bases). Trimming pared 1 base from V and 9 bases from J, leaving 13 bases between. The germline gives CDR1 SGHAT, CDR2 FQNNGV. This CDR3 is built from 14 residues. Here the CDR3 DNA reads TGTGCCAGCAGCTTAGGGCCTCGGGGTAGTGAGCAGTTCTTC. Translation: CASSLGPRGSEQFF.

The chain joins TRBV6-6 to TRBJ1-2; TRBD1 matches 8 bases. The CDR3 length is 15 residues. Germline V gene data show CDR1 as MNHNY and CDR2 as SVGAGI (reference sequence). Trimming at V came to 2 bases and at J to 5 bases, leaving 7 bases not matched to a gene. DNA of the CDR3: TGTGCCAGCAGTTACGTAACAGGGGGAAGGTATGGCTACACCTTC. This encodes CASSYVTGGRYGYTF.

This clone was counted a few times. The chain joins TRBV7-3 to TRBJ2-3, with 7 bases matching TRBD1. Germline CDR1 is SGHTA and CDR2 is FQGTGA. With 3 bases clipped from V and 3 bases from J, the junction kept 9 bases outside the gene matches. The CDR3 runs 16 residues. Here the CDR3 DNA reads TGTGCCAGCAGCTTGGGACAGCAAGGATGGACAGATACGCAGTATTTT. As protein: CASSLGQQGWTDTQYF.

The chain links TRBV9 to TRBJ2-4; 10 positions agree with TRBD1. After removal of 3 bases from V and 2 bases from J, the junction contained 5 bases not matched to a gene. Germline V CDR1 and CDR2: SGDLS, YYNGEE. This CDR3 spans 16 amino acids. The CDR3 coding sequence is TGTGCCAGCAGCGCACGACAGGGGGCATCCAAAAACATTCAGTACTTC. This sequence encodes CASSARQGASKNIQYF.

This rearrangement joins TRBV25-1 to TRBJ2-7; TRBD1 or TRBD2 may be the D gene (6 bases each). Trimming cost V 7 bases and J 2 bases, with 15 bases left between them. The V gene's germline CDR1 is MGHDK and CDR2 SYGVNS. This CDR3 has 14 residues. CDR3 bases: TGTGCCAGCATGGGCAGGGGCGGGGCCTACGAGCAGTACTTC. This translates into CASMGRGGAYEQYF.

This clone was counted a few times. The chain links TRBV29-1 to TRBJ2-1, with 9 bases matching TRBD1. V dropped 4 bases and J dropped 4; count of bases not matched to a gene: 5. This CDR3 region has 14 residues. Germline values: CDR1 SQVTM, CDR2 ANQGSEA. CDR3 amino acids: CSVVPGQGYNEQFF. For the CDR3, the DNA is TGCAGCGTTGTTCCGGGACAGGGATACAATGAGCAGTTCTTC.

The count of this clone is one. This sequence joins TRBV4-2 and TRBJ2-3, with 7 nucleotides matching TRBD2. CDR1 is LGHNA and CDR2 is YNFKEQ in the germline V gene. This CDR3 contains 16 residues. V lost 1 base to trimming and J lost 4 bases; unmatched junction nucleotides: 8. CDR3 nucleotides: TGTGCCAGCAGCCAAGTGCTCACGGGGGGTGCAGATACGCAGTATTTT. Protein sequence: CASSQVLTGGADTQYF.

This chain connects TRBV9 to TRBJ2-3, with D perhaps matching TRBD2 (6 bases). Germline CDR1 and CDR2: SGDLS and YYNGEE. Deletions cut 3 bases from V and 0 bases from J, with 14 bases between. This CDR3 is built from 16 residues. The CDR3 is CASSAGLRISTDTQYF. The CDR3 nucleotides are TGTGCCAGCAGCGCGGGACTCCGAATTAGCACAGATACGCAGTATTTT.

The chain uses TRBV20-1 and TRBJ2-7; D perhaps matches TRBD1 (5 bases). Germline CDR1 reads DFQATT; CDR2 reads SNEGSKA (reference sequence). The CDR3 covers 11 residues. The ends were cut back, 6 bases at V and 0 bases at J, with 6 bases in the middle. CDR3 in DNA: TGCAGTGCAGGGGCCTCCTACGAGCAGTACTTC. Translating it yields CSAGASYEQYF.

The rearrangement links TRBV5-1 to TRBJ2-3; D ambiguous. V lost 4 bases and J 3 bases, leaving 6 bases between the germline ends. Germline CDR1 is SGHRS and CDR2 is YFSETQ. The CDR3 length is 12 residues. CDR3 residues: CASSPSTDTQYF. The CDR3 DNA reads TGCGCCAGCAGCCCCTCGACAGATACGCAGTATTTT.